The subject of this entry is one T cell receptor (beta chain). Trimming took off 0 bases at V and 0 bases at J, with 9 bases between the two ends. The length of the CDR3 is 16 residues. Germline assignment: CDR1 MNHEY and CDR2 SVGAGI. The data are from a study of blood T cell repertoires in COVID-19. Sequenced by immunoSEQ multiplex PCR; TCRdb stores in-frame clones only, minus some. The data show hundreds of thousands of clones, around 82% seen once. Input material: peripheral blood. The chain carries TRBV6-5 and TRBJ1-3, with D possibly matching TRBD1 (5 bases). The origin of this receptor is a woman of 80 years or more with active or convalescent COVID-19. The CDR3 bases are TGTGCCAGCAGTTACTCGATAGGGGCCTCTGGAAACACCATATATTTT. It yields the protein CASSYSIGASGNTIYF.